This is a list of T cell receptor beta chains from one sample in a study of shared clonotypes between healthy human individuals. Repertoires were generated with immunoSEQ multiplex PCR, while TCRdb's copy carries only in-frame clones and drops some. The sample consists of over a million clones, roughly 96% of them appearing once. Source material: naive CD4+ T cells sorted from blood. The receptors were sampled from a young man in good health. The CDR3 runs from the conserved cysteine through the conserved F or W. A D gene is named only where the DNA matches it firmly. Expanded clones are given a class, and other clones once, few, many or no size at all.

d_call: TRBD1
cdr3_length: 18
clone_size: .
v_call: TRBV10-3
j_call: TRBJ2-7
cdr3_nt: TGTGCCATCAGTGACAGCCGACGACAGGGGGCGAACCGGGACGAGCAGTACTTC
cdr3_aa: CAISDSRRQGANRDEQYF

d_call: TRBD1
cdr3_length: 14
clone_size: .
v_call: TRBV10-2
j_call: TRBJ2-7
cdr3_nt: TGCGCCAGCAGTGAGGACAGGGTCCTTCGGGAGCAGTACTTC
cdr3_aa: CASSEDRVLREQYF

d_call: TRBD1
cdr3_length: 17
clone_size: .
v_call: TRBV18
j_call: TRBJ1-2
cdr3_nt: TGTGCCAGCTCACCAAGCCTTTCTTCCGGGACAGGGGGTGGCTACACCTTC
cdr3_aa: CASSPSLSSGTGGGYTF

d_call: .
cdr3_length: 15
clone_size: .
v_call: TRBV15
j_call: TRBJ1-1
cdr3_nt: TGTGCCACCAGCAGAGAAGATAACAGCTACACTGAAGCTTTCTTT
cdr3_aa: CATSREDNSYTEAFF

d_call: .
cdr3_length: 13
clone_size: .
v_call: TRBV5-5
j_call: TRBJ2-7
cdr3_nt: TGTGCCAGCAGCTCGGGACCTGGCTACGAGCAGTACTTC
cdr3_aa: CASSSGPGYEQYF

d_call: .
cdr3_length: 13
clone_size: .
v_call: TRBV30
j_call: TRBJ1-2
cdr3_nt: TGTGCCTGGAGAGGGACTCCAGGGTCCGGCTACACCTTC
cdr3_aa: CAWRGTPGSGYTF

d_call: .
cdr3_length: 15
clone_size: .
v_call: TRBV18
j_call: TRBJ2-2
cdr3_nt: TGTGCCAGCTCACTTCATAAGGCATGGACCGGGGAGCTGTTTTTT
cdr3_aa: CASSLHKAWTGELFF

d_call: TRBD1
cdr3_length: 17
clone_size: .
v_call: TRBV7-9
j_call: TRBJ2-7
cdr3_nt: TGTGCCAGCAGCCCGCGGACAGGGAGAAGCGGCTCCTACGAGCAGTACTTC
cdr3_aa: CASSPRTGRSGSYEQYF

d_call: .
cdr3_length: 17
clone_size: .
v_call: TRBV7-9
j_call: TRBJ2-4
cdr3_nt: TGTGCCAGCAGAGACAGCTCTAGGGATTTGGCCAAAAACATTCAGTACTTC
cdr3_aa: CASRDSSRDLAKNIQYF

d_call: .
cdr3_length: 15
clone_size: .
v_call: TRBV28
j_call: TRBJ1-2
cdr3_nt: TGTGCCAGCAGTGGTTCCGGACAACCCTTCCATGGCTACACCTTC
cdr3_aa: CASSGSGQPFHGYTF

d_call: .
cdr3_length: 17
clone_size: .
v_call: TRBV10-3
j_call: TRBJ1-1
cdr3_nt: TGTGCCATCAGTGAGTCGAGAGGGACGGACATGAACACTGAAGCTTTCTTT
cdr3_aa: CAISESRGTDMNTEAFF

d_call: .
cdr3_length: 15
clone_size: .
v_call: TRBV7-8
j_call: TRBJ1-5
cdr3_nt: TGTGCCAGCAGCTTAGTACAGGAAGGCAATCAGCCCCAGCATTTT
cdr3_aa: CASSLVQEGNQPQHF

d_call: .
cdr3_length: 14
clone_size: .
v_call: TRBV30
j_call: TRBJ2-5
cdr3_nt: TGTGCCTGGAGATGGGGCCCGCTCCAAGAGACCCAGTACTTC
cdr3_aa: CAWRWGPLQETQYF

d_call: .
cdr3_length: 12
clone_size: .
v_call: TRBV29-1
j_call: TRBJ1-1
cdr3_nt: TGCAGCGCCGTTTTGGGTCTAGGTGAAGCTTTCTTT
cdr3_aa: CSAVLGLGEAFF

d_call: TRBD2
cdr3_length: 16
clone_size: .
v_call: TRBV9
j_call: TRBJ2-1
cdr3_nt: TGTGCCAGCAGCGTGAGCGGGAGAGGGTCCTACAATGAGCAGTTCTTC
cdr3_aa: CASSVSGRGSYNEQFF

d_call: .
cdr3_length: 13
clone_size: .
v_call: TRBV2
j_call: TRBJ1-1
cdr3_nt: TGTGCCAGCAGCAGAAACGGAGGGGAAAAAGCTTTCTTT
cdr3_aa: CASSRNGGEKAFF

d_call: .
cdr3_length: 15
clone_size: .
v_call: TRBV28
j_call: TRBJ1-1
cdr3_nt: TGTGCCAGCCGCGACGGGGGAACAGTGAACACTGAAGCTTTCTTT
cdr3_aa: CASRDGGTVNTEAFF

d_call: TRBD1
cdr3_length: 15
clone_size: .
v_call: TRBV5-1
j_call: TRBJ2-5
cdr3_nt: TGCGCCAGCAGCTTGAACGGACAGGGTTACGAGACCCAGTACTTC
cdr3_aa: CASSLNGQGYETQYF

d_call: TRBD1
cdr3_length: 15
clone_size: .
v_call: TRBV11-3
j_call: TRBJ2-7
cdr3_nt: TGTGCCAGCAGCTTAGGGACAGGGAGCTACTACGAGCAGTACTTC
cdr3_aa: CASSLGTGSYYEQYF

d_call: .
cdr3_length: 13
clone_size: once
v_call: TRBV4-3
j_call: TRBJ2-5
cdr3_nt: TGCGCCAGCAGCCAAGGTGACCGGGAGACCCAGTACTTC
cdr3_aa: CASSQGDRETQYF

d_call: .
cdr3_length: 14
clone_size: .
v_call: TRBV10-3
j_call: TRBJ2-5
cdr3_nt: TGTGCCATCAGTGAGACAGGGAGAGAAGAGACCCAGTACTTC
cdr3_aa: CAISETGREETQYF

d_call: TRBD2
cdr3_length: 14
clone_size: .
v_call: TRBV5-4
j_call: TRBJ2-7
cdr3_nt: TGTGCCAGCAGCTTAGCGGGGAGCTCCTACGAGCAGTACTTC
cdr3_aa: CASSLAGSSYEQYF

d_call: .
cdr3_length: 16
clone_size: .
v_call: TRBV5-1
j_call: TRBJ1-1
cdr3_nt: TGCGCCAGCAGCTTTTTAAAGGGTGCCGGGAACACTGAAGCTTTCTTT
cdr3_aa: CASSFLKGAGNTEAFF